This T cell receptor beta chain was captured in a study of cytomegalovirus exposure and HLA in healthy donors. The V gene lost 1 base and the J gene lost 5 bases, with 18 bases spanning the gap. Germline V CDR1 and CDR2: SGHRS, YFSETQ. This CDR3 has 16 residues. The PCR employed 60 Vbeta primers together with 13 Jbeta primers. The data were produced by immunoSEQ multiplex PCR, yet TCRdb's version contains in-frame clones alone and is incomplete. The sample lists around 120,000 clones; about 81% were seen once. This sequence originates from a woman aged 50 to 65 in good health and CMV-seropositive. The chain is built from TRBV5-1 and TRBJ2-5, with D perhaps matching TRBD2 (6 bases). Sample: PBMCs. Here the CDR3 reads CASSLWNGGRGETQYF. The CDR3, as DNA: TGCGCCAGCAGCTTGTGGAATGGCGGGCGGGGTGAGACCCAGTACTTC.